This is a list of T cell receptor beta chains from one sample in a study of blood T cell repertoires in COVID-19. Here immunoSEQ multiplex PCR was the method, and the copy in TCRdb shows in-frame clones only, minus some. The data show around 65,000 clones, around 83% seen once. Material for sequencing was peripheral blood. The source is a human donor in a cohort sampled during active COVID-19. CDR3s include the opening cysteine and the closing phenylalanine or tryptophan. Fields, in order: V gene, J gene, clone size, D gene, CDR3 protein, CDR3 DNA. The D gene is left open where the match is weak. The size field is filled for only some rows; it gives once, few, many or a size class.

V: TRBV30; J: TRBJ1-1; size: NA; D: NA; CDR3: CAWSVRSGTEAFF; DNA: TGTGCCTGGAGTGTAAGGTCAGGAACTGAAGCTTTCTTT
V: TRBV6-1; J: TRBJ1-2; size: NA; D: NA; CDR3: CASSESTGQAGGYTF; DNA: TGTGCCAGCAGTGAGTCCACTGGGCAGGCGGGCGGCTACACCTTC
V: TRBV5-6; J: TRBJ1-1; size: NA; D: TRBD1; CDR3: CASSFQTGPEAFF; DNA: TGTGCCAGCAGCTTTCAGACAGGGCCGGAAGCTTTCTTT
V: TRBV3-1/TRBV3-2; J: TRBJ2-3; size: NA; D: NA; CDR3: CASSQLSIRGDTQYF; DNA: TGTGCCAGCAGCCAATTGTCTATCCGGGGGGATACGCAGTATTTT
V: TRBV18; J: TRBJ1-6; size: NA; D: NA; CDR3: CASSQEDTYNSPLHF; DNA: TGTGCCAGCTCCCAAGAAGACACTTATAATTCACCCCTCCACTTT
V: TRBV3-1/TRBV3-2; J: TRBJ2-1; size: NA; D: NA; CDR3: CASSQRTGKIYNEQFF; DNA: TGTGCCAGCAGCCAAAGAACAGGGAAAATCTACAATGAGCAGTTCTTC
V: TRBV12-5; J: TRBJ2-3; size: once; D: NA; CDR3: CASGLMEGAFSTDTQYF; DNA: TGTGCTAGTGGTTTGATGGAGGGGGCCTTTAGCACAGATACGCAGTATTTT
V: TRBV27; J: TRBJ1-5; size: once; D: NA; CDR3: CASSTATGEEGNQPQHF; DNA: TGTGCCAGCAGTACAGCGACAGGTGAGGAAGGGAATCAGCCCCAGCATTTT
V: TRBV25-1; J: TRBJ2-2; size: few; D: TRBD1; CDR3: CASSDRTGAYSGELFF; DNA: TGTGCCAGCAGTGATAGGACAGGGGCTTATTCCGGGGAGCTGTTTTTT
V: TRBV11-3; J: TRBJ1-3; size: few; D: NA; CDR3: CASSFESGSGNTIYF; DNA: TGTGCCAGCAGCTTCGAGTCGGGCTCTGGAAACACCATATATTTT
V: TRBV3-1/TRBV3-2; J: TRBJ1-5; size: NA; D: TRBD1; CDR3: CASSQGAGGAGQPQHF; DNA: TGTGCCAGCAGCCAAGGGGCAGGGGGCGCGGGGCAGCCCCAGCATTTT
V: TRBV18; J: TRBJ2-7; size: NA; D: TRBD1; CDR3: CASSSLPGQGAAEQYF; DNA: TGTGCCAGCTCCTCATTACCGGGACAGGGGGCGGCCGAGCAGTACTTC
V: TRBV19; J: TRBJ2-1; size: once; D: TRBD1; CDR3: CASSTGGYEQFF; DNA: TGTGCCAGTAGCACAGGGGGCTATGAGCAGTTCTTC
V: TRBV4-1; J: TRBJ1-1; size: NA; D: NA; CDR3: CASSQDGWEWEDTEAFF; DNA: TGCGCCAGCAGCCAAGATGGTTGGGAATGGGAGGACACTGAAGCTTTCTTT
V: TRBV23-1; J: TRBJ2-2; size: NA; D: NA; CDR3: CASSHDVGSGELFF; DNA: TGCGCCAGCAGTCATGATGTAGGGAGCGGGGAGCTGTTTTTT
V: TRBV11-2; J: TRBJ2-1; size: once; D: TRBD2; CDR3: CASSLPRLAGGRNEQFF; DNA: TGTGCCAGCAGCTTGCCCCGACTAGCGGGGGGCAGGAATGAGCAGTTCTTC
V: TRBV5-4; J: TRBJ2-1; size: NA; D: TRBD1; CDR3: CASSQGTASSYNEQFF; DNA: TGTGCCAGCAGCCAAGGGACAGCCAGCTCCTACAATGAGCAGTTCTTC
V: TRBV7-6; J: TRBJ1-4; size: NA; D: TRBD1; CDR3: CASSLGQINEKLFF; DNA: TGTGCCAGCAGCTTGGGACAGATTAATGAAAAACTGTTTTTT
V: TRBV11-2; J: TRBJ1-6; size: NA; D: TRBD1; CDR3: CASSFPSGGASYNSPLHF; DNA: TGTGCCAGCAGCTTTCCGTCAGGGGGTGCGTCCTATAATTCACCCCTCCACTTT
V: TRBV11-1; J: TRBJ1-1; size: NA; D: NA; CDR3: CASSLGMNTEAFF; DNA: TGTGCCAGCAGCTTAGGTATGAACACTGAAGCTTTCTTT
V: TRBV9; J: TRBJ1-1; size: NA; D: TRBD1; CDR3: CASSAPGQGYMTEAFF; DNA: TGTGCCAGCAGCGCTCCGGGACAGGGGTATATGACTGAAGCTTTCTTT
V: TRBV7-6; J: TRBJ2-5; size: NA; D: TRBD2; CDR3: CASSPQGPSGGRQETQYF; DNA: TGTGCCAGCAGCCCACAGGGCCCTAGCGGGGGGCGCCAAGAGACCCAGTACTTC
V: TRBV18; J: TRBJ1-4; size: NA; D: NA; CDR3: CASSGDINEKLFF; DNA: TGTGCCAGCTCCGGGGACATTAATGAAAAACTGTTTTTT
V: TRBV5-6; J: TRBJ2-5; size: few; D: NA; CDR3: CASIFQGGQETQYF; DNA: TGTGCCAGCATCTTCCAGGGGGGCCAAGAGACCCAGTACTTC
V: TRBV29-1; J: TRBJ1-1; size: NA; D: TRBD1; CDR3: CSVEDWTGETTIAFF; DNA: TGCAGCGTTGAAGATTGGACAGGAGAAACGACGATAGCTTTCTTT
V: TRBV6-5; J: TRBJ2-1; size: NA; D: TRBD1; CDR3: CASSSRRDRRFNEQFF; DNA: TGTGCCAGCAGTTCCCGCCGGGACAGGAGATTCAATGAGCAGTTCTTC
V: TRBV6-6; J: TRBJ2-3; size: NA; D: TRBD2; CDR3: CASSYRLSGGADTQYF; DNA: TGTGCCAGCAGTTACCGCCTTAGCGGGGGGGCAGATACGCAGTATTTT
V: TRBV5-1; J: TRBJ1-3; size: NA; D: NA; CDR3: CASSLTVSSGNTIYF; DNA: TGCGCCAGCAGCCTCACAGTGAGCTCTGGAAACACCATATATTTT
V: TRBV3-1/TRBV3-2; J: TRBJ2-6; size: NA; D: NA; CDR3: CASSLRTAGANVLTF; DNA: TGTGCCAGCAGCCTCAGGACAGCTGGGGCCAACGTCCTGACTTTC
V: TRBV5-1; J: TRBJ2-6; size: NA; D: TRBD1; CDR3: CASSLATGGPSGANVLTF; DNA: TGCGCCAGCAGCTTGGCAACAGGGGGCCCCTCCGGGGCCAACGTCCTGACTTTC
V: TRBV10-2; J: TRBJ2-5; size: NA; D: TRBD2; CDR3: CASSEFGLARETQYF; DNA: TGCGCCAGCAGTGAGTTCGGACTAGCGAGGGAGACCCAGTACTTC
V: TRBV6-5; J: TRBJ2-4; size: NA; D: TRBD1; CDR3: CASTGTGNIQYF; DNA: TGTGCCAGCACCGGGACAGGGAACATTCAGTACTTC
V: TRBV10-1; J: TRBJ2-2; size: NA; D: TRBD2; CDR3: CASSDLLAGVANTGELFF; DNA: TGCGCCAGCAGTGATCTCCTAGCGGGAGTCGCGAACACCGGGGAGCTGTTTTTT
V: TRBV7-9; J: TRBJ1-5; size: many; D: NA; CDR3: CASSAPHGSTHGPQHF; DNA: TGTGCCAGCTCAGCCCCCCATGGGAGCACCCACGGGCCCCAGCATTTT
V: TRBV6-6; J: TRBJ2-5; size: NA; D: TRBD2; CDR3: CASTQLAGGPQYF; DNA: TGTGCCAGCACTCAACTAGCGGGAGGGCCCCAGTACTTC
V: TRBV7-9; J: TRBJ1-2; size: NA; D: NA; CDR3: CASSLAGATNYGYTF; DNA: TGTGCCAGCAGCTTAGCGGGCGCAACCAACTATGGCTACACCTTC
V: TRBV5-6; J: TRBJ2-5; size: NA; D: TRBD1; CDR3: CASSPVGQGGWQETQYF; DNA: TGTGCCAGCAGCCCAGTGGGACAGGGGGGATGGCAAGAGACCCAGTACTTC
V: TRBV10-3; J: TRBJ1-1; size: once; D: NA; CDR3: CAISEFRREAFF; DNA: TGTGCCATCAGTGAGTTCCGGCGGGAAGCTTTCTTT
V: TRBV5-1; J: TRBJ2-1; size: NA; D: NA; CDR3: CASSLYKSSEQFF; DNA: TGCGCCAGCAGCTTGTACAAGTCATCGGAGCAGTTCTTC
V: TRBV5-1; J: TRBJ2-7; size: NA; D: TRBD2; CDR3: CASRMGLLSYEQYF; DNA: TGCGCCAGCAGAATGGGACTACTGTCCTACGAGCAGTACTTC
V: TRBV5-8; J: TRBJ2-7; size: NA; D: NA; CDR3: CASRPLEPYEQYF; DNA: TGTGCCAGCAGGCCACTAGAGCCTTACGAGCAGTACTTC
V: TRBV19; J: TRBJ1-1; size: NA; D: TRBD1; CDR3: CASSIPGQGASEAFF; DNA: TGTGCCAGTAGTATCCCGGGACAGGGGGCTTCTGAAGCTTTCTTT
V: TRBV6-5; J: TRBJ1-1; size: once; D: NA; CDR3: CASLRVGFRLTEAFF; DNA: TGTGCCAGCCTCAGGGTAGGATTTCGATTGACTGAAGCTTTCTTT
V: TRBV18; J: TRBJ1-4; size: NA; D: TRBD1; CDR3: CASSSRQGEREKLFF; DNA: TGTGCCAGCTCATCCCGACAGGGGGAGAGGGAAAAACTGTTTTTT
V: TRBV4-1; J: TRBJ2-6; size: NA; D: NA; CDR3: CASSHPGSGANVLTF; DNA: TGCGCCAGCAGCCACCCCGGGTCTGGGGCCAACGTCCTGACTTTC
V: TRBV10-3; J: TRBJ2-1; size: NA; D: TRBD2; CDR3: CAISSGGYNEQFF; DNA: TGTGCCATCTCGTCGGGGGGCTACAATGAGCAGTTCTTC
V: TRBV6-5; J: TRBJ1-1; size: NA; D: NA; CDR3: CASSYSRLTGAFF; DNA: TGTGCCAGCAGTTACTCGCGGCTGACGGGAGCTTTCTTT
V: TRBV5-6; J: TRBJ1-6; size: NA; D: NA; CDR3: CASSPRLSTSPLHF; DNA: TGTGCCAGCAGCCCTAGACTCTCTACTTCACCCCTCCACTTT
V: TRBV7-9; J: TRBJ2-3; size: NA; D: TRBD2; CDR3: CASSTTSGGASVADTQYF; DNA: TGTGCCAGCAGCACCACTAGCGGGGGGGCCTCTGTCGCTGATACGCAGTATTTT